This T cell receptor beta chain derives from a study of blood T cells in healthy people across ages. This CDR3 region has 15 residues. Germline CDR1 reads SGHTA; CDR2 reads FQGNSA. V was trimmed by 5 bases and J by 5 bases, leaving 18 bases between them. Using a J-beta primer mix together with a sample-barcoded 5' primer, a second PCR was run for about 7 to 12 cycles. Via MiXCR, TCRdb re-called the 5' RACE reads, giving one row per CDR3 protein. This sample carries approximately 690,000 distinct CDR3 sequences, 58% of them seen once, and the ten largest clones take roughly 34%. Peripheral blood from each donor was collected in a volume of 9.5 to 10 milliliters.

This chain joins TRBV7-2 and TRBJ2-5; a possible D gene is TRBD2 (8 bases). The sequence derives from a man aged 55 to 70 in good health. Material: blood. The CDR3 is CASSRQGLVGETQYF. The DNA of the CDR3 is TGTGCCAGCAGCCGACAGGGACTAGTGGGTGAGACCCAGTACTTC.